The present entry profiles one T cell receptor (beta chain) with its context. Germline V gives CDR1 LNHDA, CDR2 SQIVND (reference sequence). This CDR3 is 16 amino acids long. J lost 4 bases, V lost 2 bases, and 7 bases had no gene match. The participants were between roughly 18 and 90 years old and came from about two dozen US areas. Assignments of participants to cohorts depended upon their own reported clinical history. This specimen belongs to a study of blood T cell repertoires in COVID-19. About the research overall: T cells, B-cell-depleted T cells, or PBMCs supplied cDNA or gDNA.

As processed by the authors: Cell counts per sample came from amplifying reference gene primers. The method was immunoSEQ multiplex PCR; TCRdb's version includes in-frame clones alone and lacks a portion of them. The V and J calls and clone size come from that table; D and trimming were worked out from the DNA. The sample lists under 350,000 clones; 65% to 90% were seen once. The chain carries TRBV19 and TRBJ1-4, with 7 bases identical to TRBD1. Sequencing used PBMCs or T cells enriched from blood (not recorded which). This clonotype originated in a woman aged 40 to 50 with acute COVID-19. The CDR3 DNA is TGTGCCAGTAGTATAAAGTCGGACAGGATTAATGAAAAACTGTTTTTT. It translates to CASSIKSDRINEKLFF.